Below are 7 T cell receptor beta chains sequenced from a single sample in a study of blood T cell repertoires in COVID-19. Assay used: immunoSEQ multiplex PCR; TCRdb lists only in-frame clones, some missing. Of some 170,000 clones in the sample, over 70% were seen once. Sequencing was performed on peripheral blood. The receptors originated from a woman aged 80 or over with active or convalescent COVID-19.

Only one count was recorded for this clone. The chain uses TRBV27 and TRBJ1-2; D is undetermined. This CDR3 spans 13 amino acids. The germline CDR1 and CDR2 sequences are MNHEY and SMNVEV (reference sequence). V was clipped by 4 bases and J by 4 bases, with 10 bases between them. CDR3 in DNA: TGTGCCAGCAGTTCAGGCCCGAGCTATGGCTACACCTTC. Amino acid sequence: CASSSGPSYGYTF.

The V and J genes are TRBV3-1 (or the pseudogene TRBV3-2) and TRBJ1-1, with D tentatively TRBD1 (6 bases). The CDR3 consists of 12 residues. Per the germline V gene, CDR1 is LGHDT and CDR2 is YNNKEL (reference sequence). With 2 bases removed from V and 11 bases from J, the gap between germline ends came to 12 bases. The CDR3 coding sequence is TGTGCCAGCAGCCAATCCGGGACACAGGCTTTCTTT. Its translation is CASSQSGTQAFF.

The sample holds one count of this clone. The chain joins TRBV19 to TRBJ2-7, with 8 bases that match TRBD1. CDR3 length: 12 residues. Germline loops: CDR1 LNHDA, CDR2 SQIVND (reference sequence). V lost 10 bases, J lost 5 bases, and 7 bases stayed unmatched. CDR3 nucleotides: TGTGCCACCGCGGACAGGGTAAACGAGCAGTACTTC. Its protein product is CATADRVNEQYF.

Here the CDR3 reads CASSFRSTGMSNQPQHF. Written as DNA, the CDR3 is TGTGCCAGCAGCTTTCGCTCTACAGGGATGAGCAATCAGCCCCAGCATTTT. The genes are TRBV5-6 and TRBJ1-5; D is possibly TRBD1 (6 bases). The CDR3 extends over 17 amino acids. Looked up from germline, CDR1 is SGHDT and CDR2 is YYEEEE. Trimming pared 2 bases from V and 1 base from J, leaving 16 bases between.

The rearrangement links TRBV24-1 to TRBJ1-1; TRBD1 aligns across 8 bases. This CDR3 has 13 amino acids. Trimming at V came to 2 bases and at J to 11 bases, leaving 6 bases not matched to a gene. The germline V gene has CDR1 KGHDR and CDR2 SFDVKD. The CDR3 coding sequence is TGTGCCACCAGTGATTCCCGGACAGGGTTGGCTTTCTTT. It yields the protein CATSDSRTGLAFF.

V and J are TRBV4-3 and TRBJ2-7, with TRBD2 identical over 9 bases. CDR3 size: 15 residues. Losses at the gene ends were 4 bases for V and 5 bases for J; bases not matched to a gene: 9. CDR1 is LGHNA, CDR2 YSLEER, per germline. CDR3 loop: CASSLTNAGGHEQYF. The CDR3 bases are TGCGCCAGCAGCCTAACAAATGCGGGGGGGCACGAGCAGTACTTC.

On this clone itself: Mismatch with germline at one junction end may stem from a read error. The rearrangement joins TRBV30 to TRBJ1-3; tentatively, D is TRBD1 (5 bases). Looked up from germline, CDR1 is GTSNPN and CDR2 is SVGIG (reference sequence). This CDR3 has 13 residues. The CDR3 protein is CAWRGLGEGTFHF. The DNA of the CDR3 is TGTGCCTGGAGGGGCCTCGGAGAGGGGACTTTCCATTTT.